One and the same sample provided the 32 T cell receptor beta chains below, sequenced in a study of blood T cell repertoires in COVID-19. Sequencing was performed with immunoSEQ multiplex PCR; in TCRdb, only in-frame clones are kept and a portion is missing. Among 350,000 to 500,000 clones, roughly 88% were seen once, and the ten largest hold 1.4% to 1.5%. Sequencing used PBMCs or T cells enriched from blood (not recorded which). The receptors were sampled from a woman aged 18-29 years who had been exposed to COVID-19.

The rearrangement joins TRBV25-1 to TRBJ2-1; 9 bases line up with TRBD2. The CDR3 runs 15 residues. Trimming removed 5 bases from V and 8 bases from J; junction bases left unmatched: 10. Germline lookup yields CDR1 MGHDK and CDR2 SYGVNS. DNA of the CDR3: TGTGCCAGCAGTAGTCTGGCTAGCGGGAAACATGAGCAGTTCTTC. It is translated as CASSSLASGKHEQFF.

The chain links TRBV10-3 to TRBJ2-1; D is uncertain. Trimming left V 7 bases short and J 0 bases short, with 7 bases between. CDR1 is ENHRY, CDR2 SYGVKD, per germline. This CDR3 region has 13 residues. As DNA, the CDR3 is TGTGCCATCAATCGAGCCTCCTACAATGAGCAGTTCTTC. Translation gives CAINRASYNEQFF.

This rearrangement joins TRBV6-5 to TRBJ2-7, with D unresolved. The CDR3 is 14 residues long. Germline loops: CDR1 MNHEY, CDR2 SVGAGI. V lost 5 bases, J lost 1 base, and 12 bases lay in between. This CDR3 reads CASSPPGPSYEQYF. CDR3 nucleotide sequence: TGTGCCAGCAGTCCTCCTGGGCCTTCCTACGAGCAGTACTTC.

The chain employs TRBV19 and TRBJ2-4; D perhaps matches TRBD1 (5 bases). The germline CDR1 and CDR2 sequences are LNHDA and SQIVND (reference sequence). There are 13 residues in the CDR3. With 7 bases removed from V and 8 bases from J, the gap between germline ends came to 15 bases. The CDR3 coding sequence is TGTGCCAGTATTAAGCAGGGAAGAGACATTCAGTACTTC. This encodes CASIKQGRDIQYF.

The V call is TRBV7-9, the J call TRBJ1-5; 10 bases map to TRBD1. This CDR3 contains 15 residues. V lost 5 bases, J lost 6 bases, and 7 bases stayed unmatched. Germline CDR1 is SEHNR and CDR2 is FQNEAQ (reference sequence). The chain's CDR3 is CASSPGTGVSQPQHF. The CDR3 DNA is TGTGCCAGCAGCCCGGGGACAGGGGTTAGTCAGCCCCAGCATTTT.

The CDR3 loop is CASSLRTGDEQYF. The CDR3 nucleotides read TGCGCCAGCAGCTTACGGACAGGGGACGAGCAGTACTTC. The chain carries TRBV5-1 and TRBJ2-7; 9 bases line up with TRBD1. This CDR3 comprises 13 residues. The germline gives CDR1 SGHRS, CDR2 YFSETQ. V was pared by 2 bases and J by 5 bases, with 2 bases of the junction left unmatched.

The chain has TRBV24-1 and TRBJ2-2, with 16 bases identical to TRBD2. CDR1 KGHDR and CDR2 SFDVKD come from the germline V gene. Unmatched junction bases numbered 9, after V lost 5 bases and J lost 4 bases. The CDR3 length is 19 residues. CDR3 bases: TGTGCCACCAGTGCCACGGGACTAGCGGGAGGGCTGGGCACCGGGGAGCTGTTTTTT. Its translation: CATSATGLAGGLGTGELFF.

This chain connects TRBV7-9 to TRBJ1-2, with 7 bases aligning to TRBD1. Looked up from germline, CDR1 is SEHNR and CDR2 is FQNEAQ (reference sequence). Germline trimming cut 5 bases from V and 6 bases from J; bases unmatched to any gene: 9. This CDR3 spans 14 amino acids. Here the CDR3 reads CASSLLGGGNGYTF. DNA of the CDR3: TGTGCCAGCAGCCTATTAGGAGGGGGCAATGGCTACACCTTC.

The J gene is TRBJ2-6, the V gene TRBV3-1 (or the pseudogene TRBV3-2); D is undetermined. The germline gives CDR1 LGHDT, CDR2 YNNKEL (reference sequence). Trimming cost V 6 bases and J 4 bases, with 16 bases left between them. The CDR3 totals 16 residues. CDR3 region: CASSRWARSGANVLTF. For the CDR3, the DNA is TGTGCCAGCAGTCGGTGGGCCCGATCCGGGGCCAACGTCCTGACTTTC.

The chain employs TRBV9 and TRBJ2-3; 9 nucleotides match TRBD2. Germline CDR1 SGDLS, CDR2 YYNGEE. The CDR3 runs to 16 residues. The ends lost 2 bases at V and 2 bases at J; junction bases unmatched: 6. CDR3: CASSVRPGLATDTQYF. CDR3 DNA: TGTGCCAGCAGCGTTAGACCGGGACTAGCCACAGATACGCAGTATTTT.

This rearrangement joins TRBV10-3 to TRBJ2-3, with D unclear. The CDR3 totals 18 residues. Per germline, CDR1 ENHRY and CDR2 SYGVKD. V dropped 0 bases and J dropped 5 bases, with 21 bases sitting between them. This CDR3 reads CAISESIFQDPNEDTQYF. The CDR3 nucleotides read TGTGCCATCAGTGAGTCGATCTTTCAGGATCCTAATGAAGATACGCAGTATTTT.

The chain combines TRBV4-1 with TRBJ2-2, with 7 bases lining up with TRBD2. The CDR3 extends over 15 amino acids. CDR1 and CDR2 from the germline V gene are MGHRA and YSYEKL. The ends lost 5 bases at V and 5 bases at J; junction bases unmatched: 8. CDR3 loop: CASSSGLESTGELFF. CDR3 DNA sequence: TGCGCCAGCAGCTCAGGACTAGAAAGTACCGGGGAGCTGTTTTTT.

V usage is TRBV19 and J usage is TRBJ1-6; no reliable D call. Per germline, CDR1 LNHDA and CDR2 SQIVND (reference sequence). This CDR3 is built from 14 residues. The V gene lost 5 bases and the J gene lost 0 bases, with 5 bases spanning the gap. In DNA form, the CDR3 reads TGTGCCAGTAGTCCCAGCTCCTATAATTCACCCCTCCACTTT. Its translation: CASSPSSYNSPLHF.

The genes are TRBV7-7 and TRBJ2-2; 7 positions match TRBD1. The V and J ends lost 5 bases and 4 bases, in that order; junction bases with no gene match: 4. The germline CDR1 and CDR2 sequences are SSHAT and FNYEAQ (reference sequence). The CDR3 has 14 amino acids. This chain's CDR3 is CASSLTGVTGELFF. DNA for the CDR3: TGTGCCAGCAGCCTAACAGGGGTCACCGGGGAGCTGTTTTTT.

The V call is TRBV4-3, the J call TRBJ2-3; a possible D gene is TRBD2 (7 bases). The germline gives CDR1 LGHNA, CDR2 YSLEER. The germline V and J ends were trimmed by 0 bases and 2 bases, with 24 bases remaining between them. This CDR3 comprises 20 residues. This CDR3 is CASSQEHTSLRGLLTDTQYF. Here the CDR3 DNA reads TGCGCCAGCAGCCAAGAACACACTTCCCTCAGGGGACTACTCACAGATACGCAGTATTTT.

The chain combines TRBV14 with TRBJ2-3, with D unclear. Trimming took 3 bases from V and 2 from J, leaving 6 bases between them. The CDR3 sequence is 13 residues long. CDR1 is SGHDN and CDR2 is FVKESK in the germline V gene. The DNA for the CDR3 is TGTGCCAGCAGCCACTTCTTCACAGATACGCAGTATTTT. Protein product: CASSHFFTDTQYF.

This clone was seen a single time. The chain carries TRBV12-5 and TRBJ2-5, with TRBD1 identical over 7 bases. V lost 6 bases, J lost 5 bases, and 9 bases stayed unmatched. The CDR3 has 14 residues. Germline CDR1 and CDR2: LGHNT and FRNRAP. The DNA for the CDR3 is TGTGCTAGTGGACCCGACGACAGGGCCGAGACCCAGTACTTC. Its translation: CASGPDDRAETQYF. Supplemented by reference TRBV12-5 and TRBJ2-5, the full variable domain reads DARVTQTPRHKVTEMGQEVTMRCQPILGHNTVFWYRQTMMQGLELLAYFRNRAPLDDSGMPKDRFSAEMPDATLATLKIQPSEPRDSAVYFCASGPDDRAETQYFGPGTRLLVL.

Here the CDR3 reads CASSLSPGTSGPSTDTQYF. The CDR3 bases are TGTGCCAGCAGCCTAAGCCCCGGGACTAGCGGGCCTAGCACAGATACGCAGTATTTT. The genes are TRBV2 and TRBJ2-3; 12 positions match TRBD2. This CDR3 contains 19 residues. Trimming cost V 6 bases and J 0 bases; bases outside gene matches: 13. The germline CDR1 and CDR2 sequences are SNHLY and FYNNEI.

The rearrangement joins TRBV7-8 to TRBJ2-1; perhaps TRBD2 as D (6 bases). The V gene lost 5 bases and the J gene lost 5 bases, with 19 bases spanning the gap. CDR1 and CDR2 from the germline V gene are SGHVS and FQNEAQ. CDR3 length equals 16 residues. The CDR3 loop reads CASSAKTPGLNNEQFF. Here the CDR3 DNA reads TGTGCCAGCAGCGCTAAAACCCCGGGACTGAACAATGAGCAGTTCTTC.

This clone was counted many times. The gene calls are TRBV4-2 and TRBJ1-2; 8 positions agree with TRBD1. V lost 0 bases and J lost 4; bases outside the gene matches: 1. Germline CDR1 reads LGHNA; CDR2 reads YNFKEQ. CDR3 length: 14 amino acids. The CDR3 DNA follows: TGTGCCAGCAGCCAAGATACAGGGGGCTATGGCTACACCTTC. Amino acid sequence: CASSQDTGGYGYTF.

The CDR3 loop is CASSLTPQASGGGETQYF. CDR3 nucleotides: TGTGCCAGCAGCTTAACGCCCCAGGCTAGCGGTGGAGGAGAGACCCAGTACTTC. The rearrangement joins TRBV7-3 to TRBJ2-5; 7 nucleotides match TRBD2. Per germline, CDR1 SGHTA and CDR2 FQGTGA. Unmatched junction bases numbered 14, after V lost 0 bases and J lost 4 bases. The CDR3 is 18 residues long.

This sequence joins TRBV6-6 and TRBJ2-7; D is possibly TRBD1 (7 bases). The CDR3 contains 15 residues. The germline CDR1 and CDR2 sequences are MNHNY and SVGAGI (reference sequence). V was trimmed by 2 bases and J by 4 bases, leaving 15 bases between them. The CDR3 coding sequence is TGTGCCAGCAGTTACGTGGCAGGGGGGACTTACGAGCAGTACTTC. Its translation is CASSYVAGGTYEQYF.

Note on this clone: Other DNA variants within this sample encode the same CDR3. The chain has TRBV7-9 and TRBJ1-5; D is perhaps TRBD1 (5 bases). The CDR3 loop spans 13 amino acids. Germline V CDR1 and CDR2: SEHNR, FQNEAQ (reference sequence). V lost 3 bases to trimming and J lost 4 bases, with 7 bases between them. In DNA, the CDR3 is TGTGCCAGCAGCTTGCAGGGAAATCAGCCCCAGCATTTT. Residues: CASSLQGNQPQHF.

The V gene is TRBV6-5, the J gene TRBJ2-1, with D possibly being TRBD1 (6 bases). V was shortened by 2 bases and J by 7 bases, with 12 bases between the two germline ends. Germline-derived CDR1 and CDR2 are MNHEY and SVGAGI. This CDR3 has 14 residues. CDR3 loop: CASSYGGSGNEQFF. CDR3 nucleotides: TGTGCCAGCAGTTACGGGGGCTCGGGGAATGAGCAGTTCTTC.

The chain carries TRBV3-1 (or the pseudogene TRBV3-2) and TRBJ1-2; tentative D call: TRBD1 (5 bases). CDR1 and CDR2 from the germline V gene are LGHDT and YNNKEL (reference sequence). Trimming removed 0 bases from V and 6 bases from J, with 17 bases in between. The CDR3 runs 16 residues. CDR3 DNA sequence: TGTGCCAGCAGCCAAGATGTTGCGGCAGGGTGGAATGGCTACACCTTC. Translated, it gives CASSQDVAAGWNGYTF.

V gene TRBV7-3 combines with J gene TRBJ2-1; 10 bases fit TRBD2. This CDR3 spans 17 amino acids. After removal of 5 bases from V and 9 bases from J, the junction contained 16 bases not matched to a gene. Germline CDR1 is SGHTA and CDR2 is FQGTGA. CDR3 loop: CASSPNYLAGVPSEQFF. The CDR3 nucleotides read TGTGCCAGCAGCCCAAACTATCTAGCGGGGGTCCCCAGTGAGCAGTTCTTC.

The chain recombines TRBV27 with TRBJ2-7, with 11 bases that match TRBD2. The CDR3 runs 18 residues. The J segment lost 4 bases and the V segment lost 2 bases, leaving 13 bases of the junction unmatched. The germline V gene has CDR1 MNHEY and CDR2 SMNVEV (reference sequence). The CDR3 reads CASSLAPPDSGGAYEQYF. CDR3 bases: TGTGCCAGCAGTTTAGCCCCCCCCGATAGCGGGGGGGCGTACGAGCAGTACTTC.

This clone came up once. The J gene is TRBJ2-2, the V gene TRBV6-4; TRBD2 matches 10 bases. This CDR3 has 14 amino acids. V was clipped by 7 bases and J by 4 bases; unmatched bases: 3. Per the germline V gene, CDR1 is MRHNA and CDR2 is SNTAGT. CDR3 bases: TGTGCCAGCACTAGCGGGAGCGGCACCGGGGAGCTGTTTTTT. Amino acids: CASTSGSGTGELFF.

V usage is TRBV6-1 and J usage is TRBJ1-5; tentatively, D is TRBD1 (5 bases). Trimming removed 3 bases from V and 2 bases from J, with 14 bases in between. There are 16 residues in the CDR3. The V gene's germline CDR1 is MNHNS and CDR2 SASEGT. CDR3 nucleotide sequence: TGTGCCAGCAGTGAGGGGGGTTACTTTGGCAATCAGCCCCAGCATTTT. Residues: CASSEGGYFGNQPQHF.

The chain has TRBV29-1 and TRBJ1-3; D is unresolved. The CDR3 totals 11 residues. V lost 5 bases, J lost 4 bases, and 6 bases lay in between. CDR1 SQVTM and CDR2 ANQGSEA come from the germline V gene. In nucleotides, the CDR3 is TGCAGCGTTCTCGGGGGAAACACCATATATTTT. This sequence encodes CSVLGGNTIYF.

The chain has TRBV4-1 and TRBJ1-3, with D tentatively TRBD1 (6 bases). This CDR3 is built from 16 residues. Trimming left V 1 base short and J 2 bases short, with 12 bases between. Germline V gene lookup returns CDR1 MGHRA and CDR2 YSYEKL. The CDR3 sequence: CASSQVPGTTGNTIYF. The CDR3 nucleotides are TGCGCCAGCAGCCAAGTCCCGGGGACAACTGGAAACACCATATATTTT.

This sequence joins TRBV4-2 and TRBJ1-5; 9 bases align to TRBD1. Looked up from germline, CDR1 is LGHNA and CDR2 is YNFKEQ. CDR3 size: 15 residues. V lost 4 bases and J lost 0; bases outside the gene matches: 1. The DNA of the CDR3 is TGTGCCAGCAGCCGGACAGGGGATAGCAATCAGCCCCAGCATTTT. Translating gives CASSRTGDSNQPQHF.